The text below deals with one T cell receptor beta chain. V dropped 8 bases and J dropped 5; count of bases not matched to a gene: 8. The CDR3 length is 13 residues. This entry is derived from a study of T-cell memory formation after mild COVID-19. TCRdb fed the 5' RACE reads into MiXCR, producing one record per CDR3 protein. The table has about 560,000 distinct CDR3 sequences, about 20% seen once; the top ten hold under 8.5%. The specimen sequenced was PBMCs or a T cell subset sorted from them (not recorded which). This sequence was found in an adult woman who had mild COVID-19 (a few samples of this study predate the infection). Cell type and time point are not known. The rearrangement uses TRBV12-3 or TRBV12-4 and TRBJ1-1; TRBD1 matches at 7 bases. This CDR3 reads CASLRQGLTEAFF. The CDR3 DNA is TGTGCCAGCTTGAGACAGGGCTTGACTGAAGCTTTCTTT.